The next 17 T cell receptor beta chains were all read from a single sample in a study of shared clonotypes between healthy human individuals. TCRdb's table, derived via immunoSEQ multiplex PCR, lists solely in-frame clones and lacks some. The sample has about 1.1 million clones; approximately 80% are singletons. The sequencing sample was made of memory CD4+ T cells from PBMCs. Subset indicated: CD45RA-negative fraction. The source of these receptors is a man aged 18 to 30 in good health. Some clones in this sample may be carry-over from other donors' samples.

V and J are TRBV7-2 and TRBJ2-3, with D perhaps TRBD1 (5 bases). The V and J ends lost 0 bases and 4 bases respectively, with 14 bases between them. Germline CDR1 is SGHTA and CDR2 is FQGNSA. CDR3 length: 16 residues. CDR3 loop: CASSLARRVGADTQYF. As DNA, the CDR3 is TGTGCCAGCAGCTTAGCGCGCAGGGTTGGTGCAGATACGCAGTATTTT.

This clone was detected once. The missing conserved phenylalanine or tryptophan at the end of this CDR3 makes a read error likely. The rearrangement joins TRBV4-1 to TRBJ2-7; a weak D match, TRBD1 (6 bases). The CDR3 spans 19 residues. The V end lost 1 base, the J end lost 7 bases, and 29 bases lay between the germline ends. Per the germline V gene, CDR1 is MGHRA and CDR2 is YSYEKL. CDR3 sequence (DNA): TGCGCCAGCAGCCAAGTACGACCCGTCAGCGGACAGAGGTTTTGGGAGCAGTACCTC. It specifies CASSQVRPVSGQRFWEQYL.

The gene calls are TRBV4-3 and TRBJ1-2, with a tentative D call TRBD1 (5 bases). V was shortened by 2 bases and J by 4 bases, with 14 bases between the two germline ends. The V gene's germline CDR1 is LGHNA and CDR2 YSLEER. This CDR3 comprises 15 residues. CDR3: CASSQTAGTPYGYTF. CDR3 sequence (DNA): TGCGCCAGCAGCCAAACTGCCGGGACGCCCTATGGCTACACCTTC.

The V and J genes are TRBV7-6 and TRBJ2-7, with 10 bases aligning to TRBD1. Germline trimming cut 1 base from V and 4 bases from J; bases unmatched to any gene: 7. Germline assignment: CDR1 SGHVS and CDR2 FNYEAQ. This CDR3 spans 16 amino acids. The CDR3 DNA reads as TGTGCCAGCAGCTTAGGCCGACAGGGGGCTAGGTACGAGCAGTACTTC. Translated, it gives CASSLGRQGARYEQYF.

The CDR3 protein is CASSWGRPNTEAFF. DNA of the CDR3: TGTGCCAGCAGCTGGGGACGGCCGAACACTGAAGCTTTCTTT. The J gene is TRBJ1-1, the V gene TRBV14, with D tentatively TRBD1 (5 bases). The CDR3 has 14 residues. Per germline, CDR1 SGHDN and CDR2 FVKESK. The germline V and J ends were trimmed by 5 bases and 1 base, with 11 bases remaining between them.

The count of this clone is one. V gene TRBV9 combines with J gene TRBJ2-1; possibly TRBD1 or TRBD2 for D (6 bases each). Germline V CDR1 and CDR2: SGDLS, YYNGEE. This CDR3 comprises 15 residues. The ends were cut back, 0 bases at V and 7 bases at J, with 14 bases in the middle. The CDR3 DNA reads as TGTGCCAGCAGCGTAGCAGGGGAGGTCAGAAATGAGCAGTTCTTC. Translating it yields CASSVAGEVRNEQFF.

The chain uses TRBV11-3 and TRBJ2-7; D is possibly TRBD1 or TRBD2 (5 bases each). CDR1 and CDR2 from the germline V gene are SGHNT and YENEEA. The CDR3 is 13 residues long. V was pared by 6 bases and J by 6 bases, with 15 bases between. CDR3 DNA sequence: TGTGCCAGCAGTCACAACCGGGACGCCGAGCAGTACTTC. Translating it yields CASSHNRDAEQYF. Together with reference TRBV11-3 and TRBJ2-7, the CDR3 gives the full variable domain: EAGVVQSPRYKIIEKKQPVAFWCNPISGHNTLYWYLQNLGQGPELLIRYENEEAVDDSQLPKDRFSAERLKGVDSTLKIQPAELGDSAVYLCASSHNRDAEQYFGPGTRLTVT.

This chain joins TRBV2 and TRBJ2-1, with TRBD2 identical over 8 bases. The CDR3 spans 16 residues. Trimming removed 7 bases from V and 5 bases from J; junction bases left unmatched: 13. The germline gives CDR1 SNHLY, CDR2 FYNNEI. The CDR3 DNA follows: TGTGCCAGCACATACGATAGCGGGATCTTCAACAATGAGCAGTTCTTC. Encoded protein: CASTYDSGIFNNEQFF.

The genes are TRBV2 and TRBJ1-1; no clear D. Trimming shortened V by 9 bases and J by 0 bases, and 14 bases separated the two germline ends. CDR3 length equals 14 residues. The germline V gene encodes CDR1 SNHLY and CDR2 FYNNEI. The CDR3 DNA sequence: TGTGCCAGTACTATTACAGCTATGAACACTGAAGCTTTCTTT. As protein: CASTITAMNTEAFF. Filled out from reference TRBV2 and TRBJ1-1, the complete variable domain reads EPEVTQTPSHQVTQMGQEVILRCVPISNHLYFYWYRQILGQKVEFLVSFYNNEISEKSEIFDDQFSVERPDGSNFTLKIRSTKLEDSAMYFCASTITAMNTEAFFGQGTRLTVV.

In the case of this clone: Additional DNA sequences in this sample encode the identical CDR3. The chain joins TRBV18 to TRBJ1-5; TRBD1 matches 9 bases. Germline V lookup: CDR1 KGHSH, CDR2 LQKENI. Trimming took 6 bases from V and 2 from J; bases not matched to a gene: 5. CDR3 size: 15 residues. CDR3 in amino acids: CASSPGQGGNQPQHF. CDR3 bases: TGTGCCAGCTCCCCGGGACAGGGAGGCAATCAGCCCCAGCATTTT.

The chain couples TRBV5-1 to TRBJ2-1; the D gene is possibly TRBD1 (6 bases). V gave up 0 bases and J gave up 8 bases, with 12 bases separating them. The CDR3 spans 14 residues. Germline V gene sequence: CDR1 SGHRS, CDR2 YFSETQ. The CDR3 is CASSLAGTTDEQFF. In nucleotides, the CDR3 is TGCGCCAGCAGCTTGGCCGGGACAACTGATGAGCAGTTCTTC.

The chain uses TRBV7-2 and TRBJ2-3, with D unresolved. The CDR3 is 15 residues long. V was trimmed by 5 bases and J by 6 bases, leaving 18 bases between them. CDR1 is SGHTA, CDR2 FQGNSA, per germline. For the CDR3, the DNA is TGTGCCAGCAGCCCCCGGGTACCCGCATATGATACGCAGTATTTT. Translation gives CASSPRVPAYDTQYF.

There are many counts of this clone. The rearrangement joins TRBV28 to TRBJ1-2; D unclear. The CDR3 consists of 14 residues. Per germline, CDR1 MDHEN and CDR2 SYDVKM. V was pared by 2 bases and J by 7 bases, with 14 bases between. This CDR3 reads CASSLARRLSGYTF. CDR3 nucleotide sequence: TGTGCCAGCAGTTTAGCCAGACGTTTAAGTGGCTACACCTTC.

This chain connects TRBV6-4 to TRBJ1-1; D is perhaps TRBD1 (5 bases). In germline, CDR1 is MRHNA, CDR2 SNTAGT. The CDR3 loop spans 13 amino acids. Trimming removed 10 bases at V and 2 bases at J, with 14 bases between. The CDR3: CATRDSANTEAFF. CDR3 in DNA: TGTGCCACCCGTGACAGCGCCAACACTGAAGCTTTCTTT.

In the case of this clone: Other DNA sequences within the sample encode an identical CDR3. The chain links TRBV9 to TRBJ2-2; 10 nucleotides match TRBD2. Germline V gene sequence: CDR1 SGDLS, CDR2 YYNGEE. V trimming: 2 bases; J trimming: 6 bases; junction bases outside the gene matches: 7. This CDR3 contains 16 residues. CDR3 bases: TGTGCCAGCAGCGTTCGACTAGCGGGCGCTGCCGGGGAGCTGTTTTTT. Its protein product is CASSVRLAGAAGELFF. Drawing the rest from reference TRBV9 and TRBJ2-2, the complete variable domain is DSGVTQTPKHLITATGQRVTLRCSPRSGDLSVYWYQQSLDQGLQFLIQYYNGEERAKGNILERFSAQQFPDLHSELNLSSLELGDSALYFCASSVRLAGAAGELFFGEGSRLTVL.

This clone has a handful of counts. Other DNA sequences in this sample translate to the same CDR3. The chain uses TRBV7-2 and TRBJ2-7; 14 positions agree with TRBD2. Germline loops: CDR1 SGHTA, CDR2 FQGNSA. The CDR3 contains 17 residues. After removal of 0 bases from V and 2 bases from J, the junction contained 3 bases not matched to a gene. The CDR3 loop reads CASSLAGLAGDPYEQYF. The DNA of the CDR3 is TGTGCCAGCAGCTTAGCGGGACTAGCGGGAGATCCCTACGAGCAGTACTTC.

Note on this clone: Other DNA sequences in the sample encode the same CDR3. This chain uses TRBV6-5 with TRBJ1-5; TRBD1 is a possible D gene (5 bases). V was clipped by 6 bases and J by 6 bases, with 12 bases between them. This CDR3 is 13 amino acids long. Germline CDR1 reads MNHEY; CDR2 reads SVGAGI. The CDR3 spells CASSSGGGQPQHF. The CDR3, as DNA: TGTGCCAGCAGCTCTGGTGGGGGTCAGCCCCAGCATTTT.